This TCR beta chain comes out of a study of regulatory and conventional T cells in RAG deficiency. Here immunoSEQ multiplex PCR was the method, and the copy in TCRdb shows in-frame clones only, minus some. The sample holds about 24,000 clones; roughly 96% are singletons and the top ten take around 1.4%. The CDR3 has 12 residues. Germline trimming cut 7 bases from V and 7 bases from J; bases unmatched to any gene: 6. In germline, CDR1 is SQVTM, CDR2 ANQGSEA. Conventional CD4+ T cells were sorted from blood as CD25-low CD127-high cells. This sample also appeared in a second study, on regulatory T cells. That paper adds: The PCR used 52 TRBV and 13 TRBJ primers.

Sequencing was done on a sample of CD25- CD4+ T cells sorted from blood. The chain joins TRBV29-1 to TRBJ2-1; 8 nucleotides align to TRBD1. The clonotype comes from a human donor in good health. The CDR3 loop is CSGARGRNEQFF. The CDR3 DNA reads as TGCAGCGGGGCCAGGGGGCGGAATGAGCAGTTCTTC.